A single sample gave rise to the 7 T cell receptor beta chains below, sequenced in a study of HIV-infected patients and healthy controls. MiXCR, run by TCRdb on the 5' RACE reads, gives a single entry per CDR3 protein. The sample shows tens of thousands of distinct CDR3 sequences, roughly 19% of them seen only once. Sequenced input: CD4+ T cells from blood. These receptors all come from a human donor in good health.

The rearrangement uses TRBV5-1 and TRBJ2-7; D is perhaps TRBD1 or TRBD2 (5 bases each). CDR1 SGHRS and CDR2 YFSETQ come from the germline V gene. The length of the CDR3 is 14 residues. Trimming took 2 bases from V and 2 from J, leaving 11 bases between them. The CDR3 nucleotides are TGCGCCAGCAGCTTCGGGACGGAGACCTACGAGCAGTACTTC. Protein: CASSFGTETYEQYF.

The DNA of the CDR3 is TGCGCCAGCAGCTTGGACATTAACATGAACACTGAAGCTTTCTTT. The encoded protein is CASSLDINMNTEAFF. The chain links TRBV5-1 to TRBJ1-1; D gene ambiguous. Germline values: CDR1 SGHRS, CDR2 YFSETQ. The V end lost 0 bases, the J end lost 0 bases, and 9 bases lay between the germline ends. The CDR3 runs to 15 residues. The variable domain in full, with the rest retrieved from reference TRBV5-1 and TRBJ1-1, is KAGVTQTPRYLIKTRGQQVTLSCSPISGHRSVSWYQQTPGQGLQFLFEYFSETQRNKGNFPGRFSGRQFSNSRSEMNVSTLELGDSALYLCASSLDINMNTEAFFGQGTRLTVV.

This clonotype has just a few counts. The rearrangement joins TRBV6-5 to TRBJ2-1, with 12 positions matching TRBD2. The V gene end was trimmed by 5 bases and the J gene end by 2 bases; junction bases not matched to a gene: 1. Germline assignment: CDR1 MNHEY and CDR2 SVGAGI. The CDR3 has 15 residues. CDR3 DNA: TGTGCCAGCAGTAGGACTAGCGGGGCCTACAATGAGCAGTTCTTC. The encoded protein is CASSRTSGAYNEQFF.

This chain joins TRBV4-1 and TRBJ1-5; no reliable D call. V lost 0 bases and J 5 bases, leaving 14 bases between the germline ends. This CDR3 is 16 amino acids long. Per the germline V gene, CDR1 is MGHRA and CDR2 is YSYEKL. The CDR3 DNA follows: TGCGCCAGCAGCCAAGAAGGTACGGGGAGCCATCAGCCCCAGCATTTT. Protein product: CASSQEGTGSHQPQHF.

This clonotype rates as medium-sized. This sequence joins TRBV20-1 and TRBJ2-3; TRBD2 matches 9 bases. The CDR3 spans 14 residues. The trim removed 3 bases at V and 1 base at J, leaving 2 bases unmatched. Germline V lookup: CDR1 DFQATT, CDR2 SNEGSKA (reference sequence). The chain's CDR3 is CSARREGRTDTQYF. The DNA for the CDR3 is TGCAGTGCTAGGCGGGAGGGACGCACAGATACGCAGTATTTT.

CDR3: CASSLRPGPTEAFF. The DNA for the CDR3 is TGTGCCAGCAGCTTGCGACCGGGTCCAACTGAAGCTTTCTTT. The chain employs TRBV7-6 and TRBJ1-1, with D hard to call. The CDR3 sequence is 14 residues long. Germline V gene sequence: CDR1 SGHVS, CDR2 FNYEAQ. Trimming removed 3 bases from V and 5 bases from J, with 13 bases in between. Supplemented by reference TRBV7-6 and TRBJ1-1, the full variable domain reads GAGVSQSPRYKVTKRGQDVALRCDPISGHVSLYWYRQALGQGPEFLTYFNYEAQQDKSGLPNDRFSAERPEGSISTLTIQRTEQRDSAMYRCASSLRPGPTEAFFGQGTRLTVV.

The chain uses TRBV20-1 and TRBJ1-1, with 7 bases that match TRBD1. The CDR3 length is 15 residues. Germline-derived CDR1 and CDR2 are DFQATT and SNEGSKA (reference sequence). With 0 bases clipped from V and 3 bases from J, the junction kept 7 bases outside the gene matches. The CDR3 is CSARDPGGSDTEAFF. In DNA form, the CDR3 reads TGCAGTGCTAGAGATCCAGGGGGGTCTGACACTGAAGCTTTCTTT.